The 9 T cell receptor beta chains in this list originate from one sample, sequenced in a study of Tregs in tolerant kidney transplant recipients. Measured with immunoSEQ multiplex PCR; TCRdb has only the in-frame clones, and not every one. The sample yields about 87,000 clones, approximately 93% seen once. Sequencing used CD4+ T cells from blood, obtained before the transplant. The receptors come from a human donor who received a combined kidney and bone marrow transplant.

V gene TRBV20-1 combines with J gene TRBJ2-5; D call uncertain. Germline-derived CDR1 and CDR2 are DFQATT and SNEGSKA (reference sequence). The V gene lost 6 bases and the J gene lost 2 bases, with 4 bases spanning the gap. This CDR3 is built from 10 residues. CDR3 nucleotides: TGCAGTGCATCTCAAGAGACCCAGTACTTC. It is translated as CSASQETQYF.

The gene calls are TRBV7-6 and TRBJ2-1; a possible D gene is TRBD2 (5 bases). The CDR3 contains 13 residues. From germline, CDR1 is SGHVS and CDR2 FNYEAQ. Trimming removed 0 bases at V and 7 bases at J, with 7 bases between. CDR3 sequence reads: CASSLAGGNEQFF. CDR3 DNA: TGTGCCAGCAGCTTAGCGGGCGGGAATGAGCAGTTCTTC. Complete variable domain (other parts from reference TRBV7-6 and TRBJ2-1): GAGVSQSPRYKVTKRGQDVALRCDPISGHVSLYWYRQALGQGPEFLTYFNYEAQQDKSGLPNDRFSAERPEGSISTLTIQRTEQRDSAMYRCASSLAGGNEQFFGPGTRLTVL.

As for this clone: Other DNA sequences in this specimen translate into the identical CDR3. The V gene is TRBV5-1, the J gene TRBJ1-1; the D gene is possibly TRBD1 (6 bases). CDR3 length equals 14 residues. Trimming cost V 1 base and J 1 base, with 8 bases left between them. Germline CDR1 SGHRS, CDR2 YFSETQ. The CDR3 loop is CASSLTGTNTEAFF. CDR3 in DNA: TGCGCCAGCAGCTTGACAGGGACGAACACTGAAGCTTTCTTT.

About this clone: The junction shows a germline mismatch at one end, possibly a read error. The identical CDR3 is also encoded by other nucleotide sequences in the sample. V gene TRBV7-6 combines with J gene TRBJ1-6; the match to TRBD1 covers 8 bases. The CDR3 runs 15 residues. Per the germline V gene, CDR1 is SGHVS and CDR2 is FNYEAQ. The CDR3 region has the DNA TGTGCCAGCAGCTTTTCGACAGGGGAGGATTCCCCCCTCCACTTT. Encoded protein: CASSFSTGEDSPLHF.

V usage is TRBV6-5 and J usage is TRBJ2-3; maybe TRBD2 (5 bases). The CDR3 loop spans 13 amino acids. CDR1 and CDR2 from the germline V gene are MNHEY and SVGAGI. V was cut by 5 bases and J by 6 bases, with 12 bases left in between. CDR3 amino acids: CASSRTRSDTQYF. The DNA for the CDR3 is TGTGCCAGCAGTCGTACTAGGAGCGATACGCAGTATTTT.

This rearrangement joins TRBV7-7 to TRBJ1-2; 11 bases match TRBD1. The germline gives CDR1 SSHAT, CDR2 FNYEAQ (reference sequence). The CDR3 has 18 amino acids. After removal of 5 bases from V and 0 bases from J, the junction contained 11 bases not matched to a gene. The CDR3 loop reads CASSLSGTGGNPNYGYTF. The CDR3 DNA follows: TGTGCCAGCAGCCTCTCCGGGACAGGGGGGAACCCTAACTATGGCTACACCTTC.

The chain is built from TRBV6-5 and TRBJ2-3, with 7 bases identical to TRBD2. Germline assignment: CDR1 MNHEY and CDR2 SVGAGI. This CDR3 is built from 15 residues. V trimming: 2 bases; J trimming: 5 bases; junction bases outside the gene matches: 7. The CDR3 DNA sequence: TGTGCCAGCAGTTACAGACTAGCCGGCATAGATACGCAGTATTTT. Residues: CASSYRLAGIDTQYF.

V and J are TRBV7-2 and TRBJ2-5; possible D gene TRBD2, 6 bases. Germline V gene sequence: CDR1 SGHTA, CDR2 FQGNSA. The V and J ends lost 5 bases and 4 bases respectively, with 11 bases between them. The CDR3 is 13 amino acids. This CDR3 is CASSTLASETQYF. In nucleotides, the CDR3 is TGTGCCAGCAGCACACTAGCTTCAGAGACCCAGTACTTC.

The chain has TRBV15 and TRBJ2-1, with D unclear. V was shortened by 4 bases and J by 0 bases, with 13 bases between the two germline ends. Germline V gene data show CDR1 as LNHNV and CDR2 as YYDKDF (reference sequence). There are 16 residues in the CDR3. The CDR3 DNA follows: TGTGCCACCAGCACCCCCTATCGAGGCTCCTACAATGAGCAGTTCTTC. It is translated as CATSTPYRGSYNEQFF.